The 8 T cell receptor beta chains given below trace back to one sample, sequenced in a study of monozygotic twins with cystic fibrosis. This table comes from immunoSEQ multiplex PCR, and its TCRdb copy is limited to in-frame clones, with some not included. The data show about 32,000 clones, around 96% seen once. Material: blood. The receptors derive from a girl aged 2-10 years with cystic fibrosis.

This clone was observed once. The rearrangement uses TRBV28 and TRBJ2-1; weak D call: TRBD2 (5 bases). Germline values: CDR1 MDHEN, CDR2 SYDVKM. CDR3 length equals 15 residues. V was cut by 4 bases and J by 4 bases, with 14 bases left in between. CDR3 sequence: CASSSLANHYNEQFF. The CDR3 coding sequence is TGTGCCAGCAGTTCCCTAGCAAACCATTACAATGAGCAGTTCTTC.

The chain couples TRBV7-9 to TRBJ2-1; D unresolved. CDR1 SEHNR and CDR2 FQNEAQ come from the germline V gene (reference sequence). V dropped 3 bases and J dropped 0 bases, with 12 bases sitting between them. The CDR3 sequence is 16 residues long. CDR3 sequence (DNA): TGTGCCAGCAGCTTCTCGGGCTTTAGCTCCTACAATGAGCAGTTCTTC. Its translation: CASSFSGFSSYNEQFF. Based on the CDR3 plus reference TRBV7-9 and TRBJ2-1, the full variable domain is DTGVSQNPRHKITKRGQNVTFRCDPISEHNRLYWYRQTLGQGPEFLTYFQNEAQLEKSRLLSDRFSAERPKGSFSTLEIQRTEQGDSAMYLCASSFSGFSSYNEQFFGPGTRLTVL.

The chain uses TRBV2 and TRBJ2-1, with a possible D match to TRBD2 (6 bases). The germline CDR1 and CDR2 sequences are SNHLY and FYNNEI. V was clipped by 11 bases and J by 2 bases, with 16 bases between them. The CDR3 is 14 amino acids. CDR3 DNA sequence: TGTGCCCGAGCCCGGGAGTGGCCCTACAATGAGCAGTTCTTC. This sequence encodes CARAREWPYNEQFF.

The chain carries TRBV5-6 and TRBJ2-3; D is perhaps TRBD2 (5 bases). The CDR3 is 13 amino acids. The ends were cut back, 3 bases at V and 0 bases at J, with 5 bases in the middle. Germline CDR1 is SGHDT and CDR2 is YYEEEE. This CDR3 reads CASSWTSTDTQYF. The CDR3 region has the DNA TGTGCCAGCAGCTGGACTAGCACAGATACGCAGTATTTT.

The chain employs TRBV11-3 and TRBJ2-1; D unclear. Germline V gives CDR1 SGHNT, CDR2 YENEEA. The CDR3 extends over 12 amino acids. With 3 bases removed from V and 8 bases from J, the gap between germline ends came to 8 bases. The CDR3 DNA reads TGTGCCAGCAGCTTTAGTGCCCATGAGCAGTTCTTC. It translates to CASSFSAHEQFF.

In nucleotides, the CDR3 is TGTGCCAGCTCACCACCCGGGCCTCTCAATGAGCAGTTCTTC. Translating it yields CASSPPGPLNEQFF. The chain uses TRBV18 and TRBJ2-1; D gene unclear. This CDR3 contains 14 residues. The V gene's germline CDR1 is KGHSH and CDR2 LQKENI. With 0 bases removed from V and 6 bases from J, the gap between germline ends came to 9 bases.

This chain connects TRBV5-4 to TRBJ2-1; tentatively, D is TRBD1 (7 bases). V was clipped by 4 bases and J by 7 bases, with 27 bases between them. The CDR3 spans 18 residues. CDR1 is SGHNT and CDR2 is YYREEE in the germline V gene (reference sequence). CDR3 protein: CASSHRGKGRGEYNEQFF. The CDR3 coding sequence is TGTGCCAGCAGCCATAGAGGGAAAGGCAGGGGGGAGTATAATGAGCAGTTCTTC.

This clone was seen a single time. The V and J genes are TRBV11-2 and TRBJ1-2; TRBD1 aligns across 8 bases. With 4 bases clipped from V and 8 bases from J, the junction kept 15 bases outside the gene matches. The CDR3 spans 16 residues. Germline values: CDR1 SGHAT, CDR2 FQNNGV. The CDR3 loop reads CASSSFRDRTRRGYTF. In DNA, the CDR3 is TGTGCCAGCAGCTCATTCCGGGACAGGACCAGGAGGGGCTACACCTTC.